This T cell receptor (beta chain) was identified in a study of shared clonotypes between healthy human individuals. This clone was seen just once. Assay: immunoSEQ multiplex PCR; the TCRdb copy retains only in-frame clones and omits some. The table records around 450,000 clones, around 79% of them present only once. The clonotype comes from a woman aged 40 to 55 in good health. Some clones in this sample may be carry-over from other donors' samples. Sequenced sample: PBMCs.

CDR3 sequence (DNA): TGTGCCAGCAGCCAAGACGAAGGGCAGGAGGAGACCCAGTACTTC. Translated, it gives CASSQDEGQEETQYF. The V and J genes are TRBV4-2 and TRBJ2-5; no reliable D call. Per germline, CDR1 LGHNA and CDR2 YNFKEQ. V was trimmed by 0 bases and J by 5 bases, leaving 13 bases between them. The CDR3 extends over 15 amino acids.